Listed here are 16 T cell receptor beta chains from one sample, sequenced in a study of cytomegalovirus exposure and HLA in healthy donors. The PCR had 60 Vbeta and 13 Jbeta primers. Profiling relied on immunoSEQ multiplex PCR, and the TCRdb table lists in-frame clones only, not all of them. This table holds roughly 230,000 clones, approximately 84% found once. Input material: PBMCs. All receptors come from a girl between 2 and 10 years old in good health and CMV-seronegative.

Of note for this clone: A read error may produce the germline difference seen at one junction end. V usage is TRBV7-9 and J usage is TRBJ1-2; possibly TRBD1 for D (6 bases). The CDR3 runs 15 residues. The germline gives CDR1 SEHNR, CDR2 FQNEAQ (reference sequence). CDR3 DNA sequence: TGTTCCAGCAGCTTAACCGGACAGCTACTATATGGCTACACCTTC. Translated, it gives CSSSLTGQLLYGYTF.

This chain joins TRBV19 and TRBJ1-1, with 7 bases aligning to TRBD1. The CDR3 runs 13 residues. V trimming: 8 bases; J trimming: 3 bases; junction bases outside the gene matches: 6. The germline CDR1 and CDR2 sequences are LNHDA and SQIVND (reference sequence). CDR3 amino acids: CASGETGYTEAFF. The CDR3 bases are TGTGCCAGTGGGGAGACAGGGTACACTGAAGCTTTCTTT. The full variable domain, in which reference TRBV19 and TRBJ1-1 provide the parts outside the CDR3, is DGGITQSPKYLFRKEGQNVTLSCEQNLNHDAMYWYRQDPGQGLRLIYYSQIVNDFQKGDIAEGYSVSREKKESFPLTVTSAQKNPTAFYLCASGETGYTEAFFGQGTRLTVV.

J is TRBJ2-5 and V is TRBV2; 7 bases are shared with TRBD1. This CDR3 has 14 amino acids. Per the germline V gene, CDR1 is SNHLY and CDR2 is FYNNEI. The ends lost 8 bases at V and 4 bases at J; junction bases unmatched: 10. CDR3 in DNA: TGTGCCAGCTCACCGGGTCACAGGGGAGAGACCCAGTACTTC. Translating gives CASSPGHRGETQYF.

The chain has TRBV30 and TRBJ1-1; D remains ambiguous. Trimming stripped 4 bases from V and 0 bases from J, with 12 bases between. The germline CDR1 and CDR2 sequences are GTSNPN and SVGIG (reference sequence). The CDR3 is made up of 14 amino acids. The CDR3 DNA sequence: TGTGCCTGGAAATTCCCCAGGTTGAACACTGAAGCTTTCTTT. Residues: CAWKFPRLNTEAFF.

This clone came up once. The chain is built from TRBV2 and TRBJ2-5, with 9 nucleotides matching TRBD2. CDR1 and CDR2 from the germline V gene are SNHLY and FYNNEI. This CDR3 is built from 15 residues. V was pared by 7 bases and J by 3 bases, with 9 bases of the junction left unmatched. The CDR3 loop reads CASTLGLAGKETQYF. Here the CDR3 DNA reads TGTGCCAGCACCTTGGGCCTAGCGGGAAAAGAGACCCAGTACTTC.

V is TRBV6-5 and J is TRBJ1-1; possibly TRBD1 for D (5 bases). This CDR3 spans 16 amino acids. Trimming cost V 0 bases and J 2 bases, with 13 bases left between them. CDR1 is MNHEY and CDR2 is SVGAGI in the germline V gene. The CDR3 protein is CASSYSLRGDNTEAFF. Here the CDR3 DNA reads TGTGCCAGCAGTTACTCCCTTCGGGGGGATAACACTGAAGCTTTCTTT.

This rearrangement joins TRBV30 to TRBJ1-1; D uncertain. CDR3 length equals 14 residues. The V end lost 8 bases, the J end lost 1 base, and 17 bases lay between the germline ends. The germline gives CDR1 GTSNPN, CDR2 SVGIG (reference sequence). Here the CDR3 reads CARKEHSTNTEAFF. The CDR3 DNA sequence: TGTGCCCGGAAGGAGCACTCTACGAACACTGAAGCTTTCTTT.

This chain links TRBV9 with TRBJ2-7, with 12 bases matching TRBD2. The CDR3 sequence is 17 residues long. J lost 5 bases, V lost 4 bases, and 13 bases had no gene match. From germline, CDR1 is SGDLS and CDR2 YYNGEE. CDR3 loop: CASSPTTSGRSKDEQYF. CDR3 nucleotide sequence: TGTGCCAGCAGCCCCACGACTAGCGGGAGAAGTAAGGACGAGCAGTACTTC.

The V call is TRBV19, the J call TRBJ1-5; D perhaps matches TRBD1 (6 bases). V lost 1 base and J 4 bases, leaving 11 bases between the germline ends. Germline assignment: CDR1 LNHDA and CDR2 SQIVND (reference sequence). The CDR3 contains 15 residues. The CDR3 loop reads CASSIATGPNQPQHF. CDR3 nucleotides: TGTGCCAGTAGTATAGCTACAGGGCCGAATCAGCCCCAGCATTTT.

This clone showed up just a few times. V usage is TRBV7-3 and J usage is TRBJ2-5; D possibly corresponds to TRBD1 (5 bases). V was pared by 8 bases and J by 0 bases, with 22 bases between. Germline CDR1 reads SGHTA; CDR2 reads FQGTGA. This CDR3 region has 17 residues. The CDR3 is CASATSQGPANQETQYF. DNA for the CDR3: TGTGCCAGCGCGACCTCCCAGGGCCCTGCGAACCAAGAGACCCAGTACTTC.

This sequence joins TRBV5-1 and TRBJ2-3; TRBD1 agrees at 7 bases. The J segment lost 0 bases and the V segment lost 4 bases, leaving 11 bases of the junction unmatched. The CDR3 runs to 17 residues. From germline, CDR1 is SGHRS and CDR2 YFSETQ. The CDR3 loop reads CASSTWTSGGSTDTQYF. The CDR3, as DNA: TGCGCCAGCAGCACTTGGACCTCAGGGGGTAGCACAGATACGCAGTATTTT. The complete variable domain, with remaining parts taken from reference TRBV5-1 and TRBJ2-3, reads KAGVTQTPRYLIKTRGQQVTLSCSPISGHRSVSWYQQTPGQGLQFLFEYFSETQRNKGNFPGRFSGRQFSNSRSEMNVSTLELGDSALYLCASSTWTSGGSTDTQYFGPGTRLTVL.

V gene TRBV7-2 combines with J gene TRBJ2-2; D might be TRBD2 (5 bases). Per the germline V gene, CDR1 is SGHTA and CDR2 is FQGNSA. The CDR3 contains 14 residues. V was trimmed by 5 bases and J by 4 bases, leaving 11 bases between them. The CDR3 is CASSRGLPTGELFF. CDR3 bases: TGTGCCAGCAGCCGAGGGCTTCCCACCGGGGAGCTGTTTTTT. Full variable domain (remainder filled in from reference TRBV7-2 and TRBJ2-2): GAGVSQSPSNKVTEKGKDVELRCDPISGHTALYWYRQSLGQGLEFLIYFQGNSAPDKSGLPSDRFSAERTGGSVSTLTIQRTQQEDSAVYLCASSRGLPTGELFFGEGSRLTVL.

In its sample, this clone was seen once. This chain connects TRBV5-1 to TRBJ1-6; 8 nucleotides match TRBD1. The CDR3 spans 15 residues. Trimming removed 1 base from V and 14 bases from J; junction bases left unmatched: 11. Germline V CDR1 and CDR2: SGHRS, YFSETQ. CDR3 sequence: CASSLTGGYDRSLHF. The CDR3 DNA sequence: TGCGCCAGCAGCTTGACAGGGGGGTACGATCGATCCCTCCACTTT.

The rearrangement joins TRBV7-9 to TRBJ1-1; 7 nucleotides match TRBD1. Germline V gene data show CDR1 as SEHNR and CDR2 as FQNEAQ (reference sequence). CDR3 length: 17 amino acids. The ends lost 2 bases at V and 7 bases at J; junction bases unmatched: 16. CDR3 DNA sequence: TGTGCCAGCAGCTTATCGGAAACGAACAGGGGACCGGGTGAAGCTTTCTTT. Protein product: CASSLSETNRGPGEAFF.

This sequence joins TRBV4-1 and TRBJ2-7; TRBD1 agrees at 10 bases. CDR1 and CDR2 from the germline V gene are MGHRA and YSYEKL. Germline trimming cut 1 base from V and 2 bases from J; bases unmatched to any gene: 2. The CDR3 is made up of 15 amino acids. The CDR3: CASSQGDRGAYEQYF. The CDR3 bases are TGCGCCAGCAGCCAAGGGGACAGGGGAGCCTACGAGCAGTACTTC.

J is TRBJ1-2 and V is TRBV5-6; 8 bases are shared with TRBD1. Trimming cost V 1 base and J 5 bases; bases outside gene matches: 10. This CDR3 has 16 residues. Germline V gives CDR1 SGHDT, CDR2 YYEEEE. This CDR3 is CASSLFGQGTAYGYTF. DNA of the CDR3: TGTGCCAGCAGCTTGTTTGGACAGGGTACGGCTTATGGCTACACCTTC.